The 3 T cell receptor beta chains below all came from one sample that was sequenced in a study of T-cell memory formation after mild COVID-19. TCRdb passed the 5' RACE reads through MiXCR, listing each CDR3 protein once. The top ten hold 1.5% of the sample, which has tens of thousands of distinct CDR3 sequences, 20% to 25% seen once. Sequencing was carried out using PBMCs or a T cell subset sorted from them (not recorded which). The source is an adult who had mild COVID-19 (a few samples of this study predate the infection). Cell type and time point are not known.

This clonotype has a single count. This rearrangement joins TRBV20-1 to TRBJ2-3; 8 positions match TRBD1. J gave up 1 base and V 4 bases, and 10 bases lay outside the gene matches. CDR3 size: 16 residues. Germline lookup yields CDR1 DFQATT and CDR2 SNEGSKA (reference sequence). In DNA form, the CDR3 reads TGCAGTGCTACCCAGGGGGCGAGCCGTCGCACAGATACGCAGTATTTT. Its translation is CSATQGASRRTDTQYF.

The rearrangement joins TRBV10-3 to TRBJ2-7; no clear D. V lost 10 bases to trimming and J lost 0 bases, with 19 bases between them. Germline CDR1 reads ENHRY; CDR2 reads SYGVKD. The CDR3 runs to 15 residues. CDR3 in DNA: TGTGCCAGCTCGCTCGGACCCAGGAGCTCCTACGAGCAGTACGTC. Its protein product is CASSLGPRSSYEQYV.

V is TRBV12-3 or TRBV12-4 and J is TRBJ1-2; D not certain. This CDR3 has 14 residues. V was clipped by 5 bases and J by 7 bases, with 17 bases between them. The CDR3 region is CASSPSPRTVGYTF. The CDR3 DNA is TGTGCCAGCAGTCCCTCTCCCAGGACGGTTGGCTACACCTTC.